This record covers a single T cell receptor (beta chain). Its antigen target is currently unknown. One end of the junction does not line up with germline, which may come from a read error. The data stem from a study of PD-1 blockade in mismatch repair-deficient tumors (TCRdb year 2017). Describing the broader study: Between September 2013 and September 2016, around 91 consecutive patients with over ten mismatch repair-deficient cancer types, all previously treated and progressing, were enrolled in the trial. Tumor-associated T cell clones were tracked in the peripheral blood of patients responding to PD-1 blockade by deep sequencing of TCR CDR3 regions. Beyond this particular receptor, the publication reports: After pembrolizumab, tumor-resident clones, which were often undetectable in blood before treatment, expanded rapidly and then contracted, generally ahead of radiologic responses.

For every enrolled patient, mismatch repair deficiency was confirmed by either polymerase chain reaction or immunohistochemistry. TCR sequencing was carried out for three patients who responded to pembrolizumab therapy. Pembrolizumab PD-1 blockade was prospectively tested in advanced mismatch repair-deficient cancers, regardless of tissue of origin, in the phase II trial. Peripheral blood T cell samples were gathered serially, both before PD-1 blockade started and at multiple time points afterward. Blood sampling times were expressed in weeks after the first pembrolizumab dose. The CDR3 sequence holds 15 residues, the cysteine and phenylalanine included. The entry retains the CDR3 DNA only, 45 bases that are in frame from base 1. For CDR1 and CDR2, the germline V gene (reference sequence) lists SGHNT and YYREEE. Preparation of the library involved the immunoSEQ multiplex PCR assay. What TCRdb holds here is the immuneACCESS table cut down to in-frame rearrangements. Part of the clones is not present; checked against another copy, under half of the missing clones reflect an unresolved V gene, and the others are unexplained. The table for this sample lists 50,000 to 75,000 clones; about 87% of them were counted only once. In total, the top ten clones hold about 15% of the sample.

Sequences were derived from peripheral blood, sampled 52 weeks after starting pembrolizumab. The sequence is built from TRBV5-4 and TRBJ2-6, with a weak D call of TRBD2 (6 bases match). The sequence was collected from an adult with mismatch repair-deficient cancer. The sequence in DNA is TGTGCCAGCAGCCCCGACCCCCTGGGGGGCAACGTCCTGACTTTC. It encodes CASSPDPLGGNVLTF.